This TCR beta chain emerged from a study of T-cell memory formation after mild COVID-19. Study results and caveats: CD4+ bias marked clones expanding day 15 to 37, unlike balanced contracting clones. Certain responding clones were present in pre-infection memory, suggesting participation of cross-reactive memory.

Concerning this clonotype itself: Its antigen is unknown.

Deletions cut 0 bases from V and 8 bases from J, with 29 bases between. CDR3 length: 20 amino acids. Germline CDR1 and CDR2: LGHNA and YSLEER. TCR alpha and TCR beta cDNA libraries carrying sample barcodes and UMIs were produced by 5'RACE using constant-segment primers. From the 5' RACE reads, TCRdb called clonotypes with MiXCR, one entry per CDR3 protein. The repertoire consists of roughly 350,000 distinct CDR3 sequences, with roughly 21% occurring once and the leading ten covering under 15%. The J gene is TRBJ2-1, the V gene TRBV4-3; D ambiguous. This sequence originates from an adult woman who had mild COVID-19 (a few samples of this study predate the infection). Cell type and time point are not known. Sequencing was carried out using PBMCs or a T cell subset sorted from them (not recorded which). The CDR3 protein is CASSQDVQSFRIPSQHEQFF. The CDR3 region has the DNA TGCGCCAGCAGCCAAGATGTTCAGAGCTTTCGGATCCCCAGCCAGCATGAGCAGTTCTTC.